This T cell receptor beta chain was obtained from a study of cytomegalovirus exposure and HLA in healthy donors. Overall study context: The study placed 70% to 90% of its 398 genotyped donors in the Caucasian-associated ancestry cluster. Notes on the study in general: TCR beta chains associated with HLA were, in a later analysis, more clonally expanded than equally common others.

Trimming removed 5 bases from V and 2 bases from J; junction bases left unmatched: 5. The CDR3 consists of 14 residues. Germline CDR1 MDHEN, CDR2 SYDVKM. The PCR contained 60 Vbeta and 13 Jbeta primers. Assay used: immunoSEQ multiplex PCR; TCRdb lists only in-frame clones, some missing. The sample holds more than 140,000 clones, roughly four fifths seen once. Comments on this clone: Its antigen is unknown.

The TCR comes from a young man in good health and CMV-seropositive. What was sequenced was PBMCs. This sequence joins TRBV28 and TRBJ2-7; 8 bases match TRBD1. The CDR3 here is CASSNRDRTYEQYF. CDR3 nucleotides: TGTGCCAGCAGTAACCGGGACAGGACCTACGAGCAGTACTTC.